These 18 T cell receptor beta chains originate from one sample sequenced in a study of T cells in tuberculosis. TCRdb's copy holds only in-frame clones and misses some; the assay was immunoSEQ multiplex PCR. The data show roughly 40,000 clones, nearly 97% seen once. The sequenced sample was PBMCs. The receptors stem from a donor aged 10-29 years with latent tuberculosis or without tuberculosis infection.

The chain has TRBV5-1 and TRBJ2-1, with TRBD2 matching over 13 bases. Germline V lookup: CDR1 SGHRS, CDR2 YFSETQ. The CDR3 consists of 16 residues. The J segment lost 7 bases and the V segment lost 4 bases, leaving 8 bases of the junction unmatched. CDR3: CASSPGLAGAHNEQFF. The CDR3 coding sequence is TGCGCCAGCAGCCCAGGACTAGCGGGGGCCCATAATGAGCAGTTCTTC. Full variable domain (remainder filled in from reference TRBV5-1 and TRBJ2-1): KAGVTQTPRYLIKTRGQQVTLSCSPISGHRSVSWYQQTPGQGLQFLFEYFSETQRNKGNFPGRFSGRQFSNSRSEMNVSTLELGDSALYLCASSPGLAGAHNEQFFGPGTRLTVL.

The CDR3, as DNA: TGTGCCAGCAGTGTGAAATGGATGGAAAGGGGGCCCAATAGCAATCAGCCCCAGCATTTT. It translates to CASSVKWMERGPNSNQPQHF. The V gene is TRBV2, the J gene TRBJ1-5; 7 bases are a match to TRBD1. The junction had 18 bases not matched to a gene; V was cut back by 4 bases and J by 0 bases. The CDR3 sequence is 20 residues long. Germline CDR1 reads SNHLY; CDR2 reads FYNNEI.

This chain links TRBV28 with TRBJ1-2; D gene uncertain. Germline CDR1 MDHEN, CDR2 SYDVKM. CDR3 size: 14 residues. Trimming pared 6 bases from V and 2 bases from J, leaving 13 bases between. CDR3: CASSTVVENYGYTF. The DNA of the CDR3 is TGTGCCAGCAGCACCGTAGTAGAGAACTATGGCTACACCTTC.

This sequence joins TRBV7-5 and TRBJ1-6. TRBV7-5 has pseudogene status. The CDR3 has 12 amino acids. CDR3 sequence: CARSRYNSPLHF. DNA for the CDR3: TGTGCCAGAAGCCGTTATAATTCACCCCTCCACTTT.

This chain connects TRBV4-3 to TRBJ2-5; no clear D. The CDR3 contains 15 residues. Trimming removed 0 bases at V and 2 bases at J, with 10 bases between. Germline values: CDR1 LGHNA, CDR2 YSLEER. The DNA for the CDR3 is TGCGCCAGCAGCCAAGATGTTCACAGTCAAGAGACCCAGTACTTC. Its translation: CASSQDVHSQETQYF.

J is TRBJ1-1 and V is TRBV6-5; the match to TRBD1 covers 7 bases. CDR3 length equals 14 residues. CDR1 and CDR2 (germline): MNHEY, SVGAGI. J lost 0 bases, V lost 5 bases, and 3 bases had no gene match. DNA for the CDR3: TGTGCCAGCAGTGGGGGACAGTTGAACACTGAAGCTTTCTTT. It is translated as CASSGGQLNTEAFF.

The rearrangement joins TRBV21-1 to TRBJ1-3. TRBV21-1 is flagged as a pseudogene. The CDR3 has 13 residues. The CDR3 loop is CASSSSGGNTIYF. The CDR3 DNA reads as TGTGCCAGCAGCAGCTCGGGTGGAAACACCATATATTTT.

This chain links TRBV2 with TRBJ1-5; D unresolved. Between the trimmed V and J ends, which lost 2 bases and 3 bases, there was a span of 8 bases. The CDR3 extends over 14 amino acids. Germline values: CDR1 SNHLY, CDR2 FYNNEI. CDR3 sequence reads: CASSENSLNQPQHF. CDR3 DNA sequence: TGTGCCAGCAGTGAAAACAGCCTCAATCAGCCCCAGCATTTT.

The chain joins TRBV27 to TRBJ2-7; 10 bases line up with TRBD1. CDR3 length: 18 residues. J was trimmed by 5 bases and V by 5 bases; bases with no gene match: 18. Germline V lookup: CDR1 MNHEY, CDR2 SMNVEV (reference sequence). CDR3 amino acids: CASSPRTGGLRRGHEQYF. As DNA, the CDR3 is TGTGCCAGCAGTCCACGGACAGGGGGGCTCCGAAGAGGCCACGAGCAGTACTTC.

In DNA, the CDR3 is TGTGCCAGCAGCGGCGGGACGACTGTGAACTATGGCTACACCTTC. It is translated as CASSGGTTVNYGYTF. This rearrangement joins TRBV9 to TRBJ1-2; D possibly corresponds to TRBD1 (5 bases). The CDR3 has 15 residues. Germline CDR1 and CDR2: SGDLS and YYNGEE. Trimming pared 3 bases from V and 2 bases from J, leaving 14 bases between.

This clone was seen only once. The J gene is TRBJ1-6, the V gene TRBV7-2; the D is unclear. V dropped 5 bases and J dropped 8 bases, with 16 bases sitting between them. This CDR3 has 15 amino acids. Germline values: CDR1 SGHTA, CDR2 FQGNSA. Here the CDR3 reads CASSRAWTGDSPLHF. In nucleotides, the CDR3 is TGTGCCAGCAGCCGGGCCTGGACGGGAGATTCACCCCTCCACTTT.

The rearrangement joins TRBV5-1 to TRBJ2-3; 9 nucleotides line up with TRBD2. Germline V CDR1 and CDR2: SGHRS, YFSETQ. Trimming took 3 bases from V and 2 from J; bases not matched to a gene: 10. CDR3 length: 17 residues. In DNA form, the CDR3 reads TGCGCCAGCAGCTATACCGGGACTAGCCCGTACACAGATACGCAGTATTTT. This codes for CASSYTGTSPYTDTQYF.

The V call is TRBV2, the J call TRBJ2-1; 11 positions agree with TRBD1. Germline V CDR1 and CDR2: SNHLY, FYNNEI. After removal of 4 bases from V and 10 bases from J, the junction contained 9 bases not matched to a gene. This CDR3 has 15 amino acids. The CDR3 here is CASSVGTGGSWEQFF. The CDR3 nucleotides are TGTGCCAGCAGTGTCGGGACAGGGGGGTCATGGGAGCAGTTCTTC.

The V and J genes are TRBV5-1 and TRBJ1-4; D ambiguous. CDR1 SGHRS and CDR2 YFSETQ come from the germline V gene. This CDR3 spans 14 amino acids. V was pared by 3 bases and J by 7 bases, with 13 bases between. The CDR3 DNA sequence: TGCGCCAGCAGCTCCCGAGGAGGGAGTGAAAAACTGTTTTTT. Protein product: CASSSRGGSEKLFF.

The chain employs TRBV10-3 and TRBJ2-1; D not resolved. V shed 4 bases and J shed 7 bases, with 11 bases lying between them. The CDR3 consists of 13 residues. Per germline, CDR1 ENHRY and CDR2 SYGVKD. The CDR3 DNA follows: TGTGCCATCAGTGTTCCGTCCGGGAATGAGCAGTTCTTC. Protein: CAISVPSGNEQFF.

V usage is TRBV7-9 and J usage is TRBJ2-5, with 8 nucleotides matching TRBD2. The CDR3 length is 16 residues. Unmatched junction bases numbered 13, after V lost 5 bases and J lost 5 bases. Germline V gene lookup returns CDR1 SEHNR and CDR2 FQNEAQ (reference sequence). The CDR3, as DNA: TGTGCCAGCAGCCCTCATCTTGCGGGGGGATTGGAGACCCAGTACTTC. It yields the protein CASSPHLAGGLETQYF.

V gene TRBV5-6 combines with J gene TRBJ2-2; 10 bases align to TRBD1. J lost 4 bases, V lost 1 base, and 7 bases had no gene match. This CDR3 has 17 residues. Germline-derived CDR1 and CDR2 are SGHDT and YYEEEE. The CDR3 coding sequence is TGTGCCAGCAGCTTGATTCCGGGACAGGGGTTCACCGGGGAGCTGTTTTTT. Its protein product is CASSLIPGQGFTGELFF. The full variable domain, in which reference TRBV5-6 and TRBJ2-2 provide the parts outside the CDR3, is DAGVTQSPTHLIKTRGQQVTLRCSPKSGHDTVSWYQQALGQGPQFIFQYYEEEERQRGNFPDRFSGHQFPNYSSELNVNALLLGDSALYLCASSLIPGQGFTGELFFGEGSRLTVL.

The J gene is TRBJ2-2, the V gene TRBV7-8, with a weak D call TRBD2 (6 bases). Trimming removed 1 base from V and 2 bases from J, with 14 bases in between. Germline V lookup: CDR1 SGHVS, CDR2 FQNEAQ. This CDR3 contains 17 residues. Written as DNA, the CDR3 is TGTGCCAGCAGCTTAGGAGACGGAGGGGAAAACACCGGGGAGCTGTTTTTT. Translation: CASSLGDGGENTGELFF.